The T cell receptor (beta chain) described here comes from a study of human T cells and chemical hapten exposure. This clonotype was seen more than once but under ten times. The germline CDR1 and CDR2 sequences are SQVTM and ANQGSEA. The CDR3 covers 12 residues. Between the trimmed V and J ends, which lost 4 bases and 5 bases, there was a span of 11 bases. The study used a library that attached unique molecular identifiers to individual cDNA molecules. One entry per CDR3 protein, called by TCRdb with MiXCR from the RACE reads. The sample carries approximately 84,000 distinct CDR3 sequences, roughly a tenth recorded once. Time point specified: patch test 2, 6 weeks after DPC sensitization. Treatment described: therapeutic diphenylcyclopropenone sensitization with weekly scalp DPC.

This chain connects TRBV29-1 to TRBJ2-5; D ambiguous. The input for sequencing was whole blood, taken in connection with sensitization to the hapten diphenylcyclopropenone (DPC). This TCR derives from a woman in her thirties with alopecia areata. Some clones in this sample may be carry-over from other donors' samples. CDR3 nucleotide sequence: TGCAGCGTTGGGGCCGTGGTGGAGACCCAGTACTTC. It encodes CSVGAVVETQYF.